The subject of this entry is one TCR beta chain. Its antigen is still unknown. Sequencing was performed with immunoSEQ multiplex PCR; in TCRdb, only in-frame clones are kept and a portion is missing. The table lists 2 million to 2.5 million clones, more than 85% of them singletons. This CDR3 is 11 amino acids long. V lost 6 bases and J 7 bases, leaving 9 bases between the germline ends. In germline, CDR1 is DFQATT, CDR2 SNEGSKA (reference sequence). The entry originates in a study of shared clonotypes between healthy human individuals. Notes on the study in general: Non-shared clonotypes showed lower generation probabilities than clonotypes common to all four donors.

The sequencing sample was made of naive CD4+ T cells from PBMCs. Stated subset: CD45RA+ positively selected. This rearrangement joins TRBV20-1 to TRBJ1-4; D remains ambiguous. The origin of this receptor is a man younger than 30 in good health. Some clones in this sample may be carry-over from other donors' samples. The CDR3 DNA is TGCAGTGCCCACAGCGGTGAAAAACTGTTTTTT. Protein sequence: CSAHSGEKLFF.